What follows describes a single TCR beta chain. Its antigen remains unknown. This sample is part of a study of T cell responses to AZD1222 COVID-19 vaccine. Timing groups of about 4 and about 12 weeks for second doses were pooled. Germline V gene sequence: CDR1 MGHRA, CDR2 YSYEKL. This CDR3 spans 15 amino acids. The V and J ends lost 4 bases and 4 bases respectively, with 13 bases between them. Profiled with immunoSEQ multiplex PCR; TCRdb holds only in-frame clones, not every one. In the table there are 90,000 to 110,000 clones, roughly nine tenths of which are singletons. Whole-study findings and limits: Two doses of AZD1222 preceded a rise in Spike-specific TCR breadth and depth. Among those given AZD1222, only five to seven were seropositive at baseline. No day 14 peak samples; only post-peak repertoires were characterized.

The specimen was peripheral blood, collected 28 days after the second AZD1222 dose. This TCR was recovered from an adult who received the AZD1222 COVID-19 vaccine. V usage is TRBV4-1 and J usage is TRBJ2-2, with a tentative D call TRBD2 (6 bases). The CDR3 loop reads CASSPDYVLTGELFF. The CDR3 DNA reads TGCGCCAGCAGCCCGGACTACGTACTCACCGGGGAGCTGTTTTTT.